Sequencing of this T cell receptor (beta chain) was carried out in a study of OX40 agonist ivuxolimab in advanced cancers. The V gene's germline CDR1 is SQVTM and CDR2 ANQGSEA. This CDR3 spans 13 amino acids. Trimming took 7 bases from V and 0 from J, leaving 10 bases between them. The data were produced by immunoSEQ multiplex PCR, yet TCRdb's version contains in-frame clones alone and is incomplete. Found here are 9,000 to 13,000 clones, 79% of them singletons; the top ten hold approximately 40%. The receptor's source is an adult with an advanced solid tumor such as melanoma, head and neck, liver or kidney cancer. The specimen was CD4+ or CD8+ T cells sorted from blood, collected in a trial of the OX40 agonist ivuxolimab. The chain joins TRBV29-1 to TRBJ2-1, with a weak D call TRBD1 (5 bases). CDR3 loop: CSAREASYNEQFF. CDR3 DNA sequence: TGCAGCGCCAGGGAAGCCTCCTACAATGAGCAGTTCTTC.